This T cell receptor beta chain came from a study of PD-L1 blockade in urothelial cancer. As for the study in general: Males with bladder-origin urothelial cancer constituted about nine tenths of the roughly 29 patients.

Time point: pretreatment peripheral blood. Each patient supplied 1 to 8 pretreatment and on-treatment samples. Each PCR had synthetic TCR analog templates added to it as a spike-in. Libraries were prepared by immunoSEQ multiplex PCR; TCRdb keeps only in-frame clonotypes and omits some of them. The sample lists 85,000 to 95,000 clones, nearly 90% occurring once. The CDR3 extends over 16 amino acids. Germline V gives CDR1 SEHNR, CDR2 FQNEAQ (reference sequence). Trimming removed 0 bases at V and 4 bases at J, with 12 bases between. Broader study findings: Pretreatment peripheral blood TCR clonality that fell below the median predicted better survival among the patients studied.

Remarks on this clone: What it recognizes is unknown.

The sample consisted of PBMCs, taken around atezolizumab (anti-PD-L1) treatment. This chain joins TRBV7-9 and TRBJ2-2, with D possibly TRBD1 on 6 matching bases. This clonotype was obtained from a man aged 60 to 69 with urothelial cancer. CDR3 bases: TGTGCCAGCAGCTTAGCCCAGGGGCGGGTCACCGGGGAGCTGTTTTTT. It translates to CASSLAQGRVTGELFF. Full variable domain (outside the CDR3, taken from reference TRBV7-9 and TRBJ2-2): DTGVSQNPRHKITKRGQNVTFRCDPISEHNRLYWYRQTLGQGPEFLTYFQNEAQLEKSRLLSDRFSAERPKGSFSTLEIQRTEQGDSAMYLCASSLAQGRVTGELFFGEGSRLTVL.